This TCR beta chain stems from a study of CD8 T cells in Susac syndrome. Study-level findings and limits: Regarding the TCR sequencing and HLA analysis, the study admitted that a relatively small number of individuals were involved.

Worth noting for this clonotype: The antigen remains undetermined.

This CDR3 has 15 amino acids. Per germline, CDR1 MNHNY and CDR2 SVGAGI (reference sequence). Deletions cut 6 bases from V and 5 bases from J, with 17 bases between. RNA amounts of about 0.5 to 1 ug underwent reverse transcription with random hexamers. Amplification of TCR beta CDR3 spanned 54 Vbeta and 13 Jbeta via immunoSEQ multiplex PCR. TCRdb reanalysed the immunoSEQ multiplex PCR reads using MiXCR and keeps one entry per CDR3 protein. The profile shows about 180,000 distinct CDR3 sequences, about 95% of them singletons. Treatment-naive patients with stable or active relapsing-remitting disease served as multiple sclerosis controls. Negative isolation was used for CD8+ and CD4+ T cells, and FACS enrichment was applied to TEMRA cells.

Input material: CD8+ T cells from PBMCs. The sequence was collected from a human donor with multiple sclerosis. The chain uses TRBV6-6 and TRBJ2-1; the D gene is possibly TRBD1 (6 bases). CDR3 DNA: TGTGCCAGCAGCCCCGGGCAGGGGCCGAACAATGAGCAGTTCTTC. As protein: CASSPGQGPNNEQFF.